This T cell receptor (beta chain) is from a study of cytomegalovirus exposure and HLA in healthy donors (TCRdb year 2017). Regarding the study in general: An earlier analysis of some 500 of the donors reported 250 to 300 Gb of sequence data and 100 million to 140 million unique TCR beta sequences from 190 million or so T cells. In a later genetic analysis, genome-wide SNP genotypes for about 55% of the 666 donors were used, and that subset was treated as a discovery cohort. Typing coverage varied by locus: roughly 620-640 donors for A, B, C, DRB1 and DQB1; more than 500 for DQA1; 606 for DPA1; 450 to 480 for DPB1. In the later analysis, no new phenotypic data were used to find candidate immune exposures; instead, reliance was placed on TCR beta sequences and their occurrence across donors. Every discovery cohort repertoire had been produced on one sequencing platform. To predict cytomegalovirus infection status, the study brought together high-throughput TCR immunosequencing, statistical association of individual TCRs with disease status, and machine learning. The study aimed to test whether signatures of past pathogen exposure could be identified by cataloging public T cell receptors. Both class I and class II loci were covered by HLA typing, at four-digit resolution. Along with the approximately 700-subject first cohort, a separate validation cohort of some 130 different subjects was used. In a later analysis, previously published TCR beta repertoires from 500 to 750 donors were re-analyzed and high-resolution HLA genotyping was added so that TCR occurrence patterns could be studied. Roughly 300 gigabases of sequencing data and about 92 million unique TCR sequences made up an early release that covered several hundred HLA-typed donors. Donor age, sex, ethnicity and CMV serostatus were compiled together with the repertoire data. The study profiled the T cell repertoires of under 850 subjects by immunosequencing and related them to cytomegalovirus serostatus. Of the roughly 400 genotyped donors, 81% fell in the genetic ancestry cluster associated with self-reported Caucasian donors. To decide whether each TCR beta V gene segment behaved as functional or pseudogenic, an earlier analysis of over 500 of the donors relied on high-throughput TCR beta sequencing. Among about 400 genotyped donors of the cohort, an average of about 220,000 unique TCR beta nucleotide sequences was sequenced per donor, of which 15% to 20% were non-productive. Five DR-DQ haplotypes were treated as single units for association and clustering because of strong linkage in the cohort. On the study overall, not on this receptor specifically: A later analysis found that HLA-associated TCR beta chains were more clonally expanded and had lower generation probabilities than equally common non-associated chains. Because HLA typing was missing for some donors at each locus, association tests included only the typed subset. Strong co-occurrence of HLA alleles, especially DR and DQ, made assigning TCR associations to individual alleles difficult. According to a later analysis, most CMV-associated TCR beta chains appeared to be HLA-restricted, and the HLA associations seemed to be driven largely by CMV exposure. For the cohort, immune exposure information was limited to CMV serostatus. Only TCR beta chains were sequenced in this cohort, and the absence of alpha or paired-chain data limited detectable features. In a later genetic analysis, a missense DCLRE1C variant was associated with V-gene and J-gene trimming of TCR beta chains, and the association was replicated in an independent cohort. A later analysis found that TCR association rates varied across HLA loci, with DRB1 alleles showing the most associated TCRs and HLA-C alleles the fewest. A later analysis associated 16,951 TCR beta sequences with specific HLA alleles at a false discovery rate of 0.05. A further reported finding was that TCR beta sequences accurately predicted the HLA-A and HLA-B alleles for most subjects in the first cohort. Seventeen rarely observed V segments, including chromosome 9 orphons, were excluded from the earlier analysis of a few hundred of the donors because counts were too low. According to the authors, the approach could potentially be generalized to other disease states and immunological phenotypes. Most TCR sequences were seen in very few donors, while some public TCRs were found in many individuals. Roughly uniform sequencing depth across donors was assumed in presence/absence analyses, although this assumption may not hold. A total of roughly 160 TCR beta chains were listed by the study as associated with cytomegalovirus. In a later analysis, several top co-occurrence clusters were reported to appear linked to parvovirus B19, influenza, CMV and Epstein-Barr virus. Three of the identified cytomegalovirus-associated TCR beta chains were confirmed in vitro to be specific for cytomegalovirus antigens. The classifier was reported to diagnose cytomegalovirus status with high specificity and sensitivity in both the original cohort and the validation cohort. Correlated functional status among segregating V segments might reflect linkage disequilibrium, but an unknown experimental factor could not be ruled out. Broadly in line with IMGT annotations, most TCR beta V segments showed up in productive rearrangements about 90% or about 30% of the time in an earlier analysis of roughly 590 of the donors. A group of highly shared sequence variants was considered likely to be a technical artifact of the sequencing pipeline. A later genetic analysis reported fewer N-insertions in productive TCRs among donors in an Asian-associated ancestry cluster than the roughly 700-donor mean.

With regard to this clone: The target of this receptor is not known. No much larger clone is present one base from it, and per-base qualities are unavailable.

The library was made by the immunoSEQ multiplex PCR assay. The multiplex PCR relied on a mix of 60 forward primers for TCR Vbeta segments and 13 reverse primers for TCR Jbeta segments. The CDR3 region of rearranged TCR beta genes was amplified from genomic DNA by a multiplex PCR assay. The amplified TCR beta libraries were sequenced on the Illumina HiSeq System as 87-base-pair reads. Per the original workflow: In a later analysis, 80 million or so unique TCR beta chains were counted across the roughly 670 repertoires, and approximately 11 million of these chains were shared by at least two donors. Raw reads were error-corrected and collapsed into unique sequences by a nearest-neighbor algorithm in which closely related sequences were merged to remove PCR and sequencing errors. V, D and J gene segments were assigned by aligning CDR3 sequences to IMGT reference sequences. Each retained sequence needed at least a six-nucleotide match to both a V gene segment and a J gene segment. Rearrangements were called productive when the CDR3 lacked stop codons and stayed in frame with V and J; all others were non-productive. CDR3 was defined according to IMGT convention as the region running from the second conserved V-encoded cysteine to the conserved J-encoded phenylalanine. In an earlier analysis of 550 to 650 of the donors, sequences lacking an unambiguous match to a single V gene segment were excluded. In an earlier analysis of roughly 500 of the donors, V segments were called functional above 56.7% productive rearrangements and were called segregating when the between-donor standard deviation exceeded 5%. A statistical classification framework was built to diagnose cytomegalovirus status from the catalog of TCR beta chain sequences. A later analysis assigned V and J genes by comparing TCR nucleotide sequences with IMGT/GENE-DB human TR gene sequences. Using the TCRdist pipeline, a later analysis assigned CDR3 sequences along with most-parsimonious VDJ recombination scenarios. In a later analysis, each TCR beta chain was defined by its CDR3 amino acid sequence together with its V-gene family, and reads without a unique V-gene family were excluded. To address suspected cross-contamination and a sequencing artifact, a later analysis removed 550 to 750 highly shared, low-generation-probability nucleotide sequences. In a later analysis, a clonal expansion index was calculated for each public chain from normalized within-repertoire ranks of inferred template counts. A later analysis computed generation probabilities with a VDJ recombination model fitted to out-of-frame rearrangements, and checked the results against IGoR. A later analysis scored TCR-TCR, TCR-HLA and TCR-CMV co-occurrence with hypergeometric tests, applying a repertoire-size bias correction to TCR pairs. False discovery rates were estimated in a later analysis by permuting HLA or CMV assignments 20 times. A later analysis grouped co-occurring TCRs with DBSCAN, adding TCRdist sequence similarity when clustering within HLA-allele-positive subsets. Co-occurrence clustering excluded repertoires with fewer than 30,000 or more than 120,000 public chains, plus five with anomalous nucleotide sharing. TCRdb's version of the immuneACCESS table is confined to in-frame rearrangements and falls short of the full clone set. An unresolved V gene accounts for under half of the shortfall where checked; the remainder is of unknown origin. V, J and clone size derive from that table, while D and trimming were established from the DNA sequence. The sample contains around 91,000 clones, around three quarters of them found a single time. The ten largest clones take up around 4.3% of the sample.

The cohort was made up of hundreds of healthy bone marrow donors. At the time of sampling, all cohort members were nominally healthy, though unrecorded immune exposures were likely present. The donor tested CMV seropositive and was one of the 289 seropositive cohort members. Each donor provided a peripheral blood sample, and peripheral blood mononuclear cells were used for TCR beta sequencing. The Qiagen DNeasy Blood Extraction Kit was used to extract genomic DNA from the blood cell samples. The sequenced sample was PBMCs. The receptor was isolated from a woman aged 40 to 55 in good health and CMV-seropositive.

The DNA reads as follows: TGTGCCTGGAGTGTACTTGTACGTGGAAACACCATATATTTT. The encoded protein is CAWSVLVRGNTIYF. The V gene is TRBV30 and the J gene is TRBJ1-3, with an unclear D gene assignment. The CDR3 covers 14 residues, taking in both the cysteine and the phenylalanine. The kept DNA is CDR3 alone, 42 bases in frame from the first base. V and J are truncated by 0 bases and 3 bases respectively, leaving an intervening sequence of 9 bases. The germline V gene (reference sequence) gives CDR1 as GTSNPN and CDR2 as SVGIG.